This TCR beta chain was recovered during a study of T cell responses to AZD1222 COVID-19 vaccine. Points from the study as a whole: Repertoire sampling occurred only after the peak T cell response. White British donors predominated, females outnumbered males, and clonal diversity was possibly underestimated.

Data came from immunoSEQ multiplex PCR; TCRdb stores just in-frame clones and leaves some out. The profile shows roughly 80,000 clones, around 89% of them singletons. Notes on this clone: Its antigen is not identified.

V was shortened by 0 bases and J by 8 bases, with 7 bases between the two germline ends. Germline lookup yields CDR1 SGHVS and CDR2 FQNEAQ. This CDR3 has 12 residues. The receptor was isolated from an adult in good health. The rearrangement links TRBV7-8 to TRBJ1-2; a possible D gene is TRBD1 (5 bases). Sequences were derived from peripheral blood, sampled on day 0 of AZD1222 vaccination. The CDR3 coding sequence is TGTGCCAGCAGCTTAGCCAGGGCCGGCTACACCTTC. Translated: CASSLARAGYTF. Supplemented by reference TRBV7-8 and TRBJ1-2, the full variable domain reads GAGVSQSPRYKVAKRGQDVALRCDPISGHVSLFWYQQALGQGPEFLTYFQNEAQLDKSGLPSDRFFAERPEGSVSTLKIQRTQQEDSAVYLCASSLARAGYTFGSGTRLTVV.